The 19 T cell receptor beta chains given below trace back to one sample, sequenced in a study of glioma-infiltrating T cells after dendritic cell vaccination. The table came from immunoSEQ multiplex PCR; TCRdb's copy has only in-frame clones and leaves some out. Of fewer than 110,000 clones in the sample, 80% to 90% were seen once. Sequenced here: blood, sampled before dendritic cell vaccination. These receptors came from a human donor with glioblastoma.

This clone showed up just once. This chain uses TRBV7-6 with TRBJ2-3; TRBD2 agrees at 8 bases. CDR3 size: 17 residues. The germline V gene has CDR1 SGHVS and CDR2 FNYEAQ. V shed 1 base, J shed 0 bases, and the junction held 6 bases outside the gene matches. Here the CDR3 DNA reads TGTGCCAGCAGCTTAGATCCGGGACTAGGTAGCACAGATACGCAGTATTTT. It specifies CASSLDPGLGSTDTQYF. Combining the CDR3 with reference TRBV7-6 and TRBJ2-3 gives the whole variable domain GAGVSQSPRYKVTKRGQDVALRCDPISGHVSLYWYRQALGQGPEFLTYFNYEAQQDKSGLPNDRFSAERPEGSISTLTIQRTEQRDSAMYRCASSLDPGLGSTDTQYFGPGTRLTVL.

The chain carries TRBV19 and TRBJ2-1, with 8 positions matching TRBD1. Trimming at V came to 9 bases and at J to 2 bases, leaving 6 bases not matched to a gene. The CDR3 covers 14 residues. Germline V gene sequence: CDR1 LNHDA, CDR2 SQIVND (reference sequence). For the CDR3, the DNA is TGTGCCAGCGAAGGACAGGGTACCTACAATGAGCAGTTCTTC. Translation: CASEGQGTYNEQFF.

The chain employs TRBV2 and TRBJ1-1, with a tentative D call TRBD1 (5 bases). CDR1 SNHLY and CDR2 FYNNEI come from the germline V gene. The CDR3 covers 15 residues. Between the trimmed V and J ends, which lost 2 bases and 6 bases, there was a span of 16 bases. The CDR3, as DNA: TGTGCCAGCAGTGAACCCCAGGGAAGGATGGCTGAAGCTTTCTTT. The encoded protein is CASSEPQGRMAEAFF.

This sequence joins TRBV19 and TRBJ1-5; D might be TRBD1 (6 bases). V was trimmed by 10 bases and J by 11 bases, leaving 24 bases between them. Looked up from germline, CDR1 is LNHDA and CDR2 is SQIVND (reference sequence). This CDR3 comprises 14 residues. CDR3 amino acids: CATLELGGGMAQHF. In nucleotides, the CDR3 is TGTGCCACCCTTGAGTTAGGGGGTGGTATGGCCCAGCATTTT.

The chain recombines TRBV19 with TRBJ1-1; a weak D match, TRBD1 (5 bases). The CDR3 consists of 15 residues. Germline lookup yields CDR1 LNHDA and CDR2 SQIVND (reference sequence). Trimming removed 0 bases at V and 5 bases at J, with 13 bases between. The CDR3 coding sequence is TGTGCCAGTAGTATAGACGGCAGGGAAGTGACTGAAGCTTTCTTT. This gives the protein CASSIDGREVTEAFF.

V is TRBV5-4 and J is TRBJ1-5; maybe TRBD1 (5 bases). The germline gives CDR1 SGHNT, CDR2 YYREEE (reference sequence). The CDR3 extends over 16 amino acids. With 0 bases removed from V and 1 base from J, the gap between germline ends came to 11 bases. CDR3 in amino acids: CASSLGGHGSNQPQHF. As DNA, the CDR3 is TGTGCCAGCAGCTTGGGGGGCCACGGCAGCAATCAGCCCCAGCATTTT.

The CDR3 nucleotides are TGTGCCAGCAGCTTGGCTCGGGGGTTGCGCACAGATACGCAGTATTTT. Its translation: CASSLARGLRTDTQYF. The chain is built from TRBV5-6 and TRBJ2-3; a weak D match, TRBD2 (6 bases). CDR3 length: 16 amino acids. CDR1 and CDR2 from the germline V gene are SGHDT and YYEEEE. Trimming left V 0 bases short and J 1 base short, with 12 bases between. Using reference TRBV5-6 and TRBJ2-3 for the parts outside the CDR3, the full variable domain is DAGVTQSPTHLIKTRGQQVTLRCSPKSGHDTVSWYQQALGQGPQFIFQYYEEEERQRGNFPDRFSGHQFPNYSSELNVNALLLGDSALYLCASSLARGLRTDTQYFGPGTRLTVL.

In nucleotides, the CDR3 is TGTGCCAGCAGCTCCCGGGGAACAGGGGACACTGAAGCTTTCTTT. It translates to CASSSRGTGDTEAFF. The chain joins TRBV11-2 to TRBJ1-1, with 7 bases aligning to TRBD1. J lost 3 bases, V lost 4 bases, and 8 bases had no gene match. The CDR3 consists of 15 residues. Germline V gene lookup returns CDR1 SGHAT and CDR2 FQNNGV.

The rearrangement uses TRBV10-3 and TRBJ1-6; TRBD1 aligns across 8 bases. CDR3 size: 20 residues. Germline assignment: CDR1 ENHRY and CDR2 SYGVKD. V shed 3 bases and J 0 bases; nucleotides not matched to a gene: 13. The CDR3 nucleotides are TGTGCCATCAGTGAAACCACAGGGGGTACCCCCAGCTCCTATAATTCACCCCTCCACTTT. Translated: CAISETTGGTPSSYNSPLHF.

V gene TRBV6-5 combines with J gene TRBJ2-2; no firm D call. Trimming took 0 bases from V and 1 from J, leaving 6 bases between them. CDR1 is MNHEY, CDR2 SVGAGI, per germline. This CDR3 has 15 residues. The DNA for the CDR3 is TGTGCCAGCAGTTACTCGCGGATGAACACCGGGGAGCTGTTTTTT. It specifies CASSYSRMNTGELFF.

V and J are TRBV11-3 and TRBJ2-2, with a weak D call TRBD1 (5 bases). V gave up 4 bases and J gave up 3 bases, with 15 bases separating them. This CDR3 is 16 amino acids long. Looked up from germline, CDR1 is SGHNT and CDR2 is YENEEA. The CDR3 sequence is CASSSRVGQYTGELFF. In DNA, the CDR3 is TGTGCCAGCAGCTCCCGAGTGGGGCAGTACACCGGGGAGCTGTTTTTT.

V is TRBV6-5 and J is TRBJ2-7; 10 positions match TRBD2. The V gene's germline CDR1 is MNHEY and CDR2 SVGAGI. J was trimmed by 3 bases and V by 0 bases; bases with no gene match: 5. This CDR3 is 16 amino acids long. The DNA of the CDR3 is TGTGCCAGCAGTTACTCTGGAGCGGGGGGGAACTACGAGCAGTACTTC. Its protein product is CASSYSGAGGNYEQYF.

V usage is TRBV5-4 and J usage is TRBJ2-1; weak D call: TRBD2 (6 bases). CDR1 and CDR2 (germline): SGHNT, YYREEE (reference sequence). This CDR3 has 16 amino acids. V gave up 4 bases and J gave up 2 bases, with 16 bases separating them. Here the CDR3 DNA reads TGTGCCAGCAGCCCCCCTGGGGGGTCGACCTACAATGAGCAGTTCTTC. Translating it yields CASSPPGGSTYNEQFF.

The J gene is TRBJ1-2, the V gene TRBV5-1; TRBD1 might be the D (6 bases). The CDR3 covers 14 residues. Germline-derived CDR1 and CDR2 are SGHRS and YFSETQ. The germline V and J ends were trimmed by 1 base and 4 bases, with 11 bases remaining between them. The CDR3 DNA reads as TGCGCCAGCAGCTTGTTGGGGGGGGCCTATGGCTACACCTTC. As protein: CASSLLGGAYGYTF.

The J gene is TRBJ2-4, the V gene TRBV30; D is undetermined. This CDR3 region has 14 residues. Per germline, CDR1 GTSNPN and CDR2 SVGIG (reference sequence). The V gene lost 1 base and the J gene lost 0 bases, with 7 bases spanning the gap. In nucleotides, the CDR3 is TGTGCCTGGAGTGAACCAGTAGCCAAAAACATTCAGTACTTC. It encodes CAWSEPVAKNIQYF.

This chain links TRBV7-8 with TRBJ1-5; D ambiguous. With 2 bases removed from V and 0 bases from J, the gap between germline ends came to 14 bases. The length of the CDR3 is 17 residues. The V gene's germline CDR1 is SGHVS and CDR2 FQNEAQ. The CDR3 DNA is TGTGCCAGCAGCTTAAATTTTAGGCAGGATAGCAATCAGCCCCAGCATTTT. Translation: CASSLNFRQDSNQPQHF.

V usage is TRBV5-8 and J usage is TRBJ1-3; D unresolved. Germline CDR1 reads SGHTS; CDR2 reads YDEGEE. V was trimmed by 2 bases and J by 4 bases, leaving 25 bases between them. This CDR3 has 19 amino acids. The CDR3 region is CASSFMVRLIPLRGNTIYF. In DNA form, the CDR3 reads TGTGCCAGCAGCTTTATGGTCCGCCTCATCCCGCTGAGAGGAAACACCATATATTTT.

The rearrangement links TRBV5-1 to TRBJ2-3, with 13 positions matching TRBD2. The CDR3 has 15 residues. Trimming at V came to 4 bases and at J to 5 bases, leaving 4 bases not matched to a gene. Looked up from germline, CDR1 is SGHRS and CDR2 is YFSETQ. The CDR3 region is CASSQTSGGVDTQYF. The CDR3 DNA is TGCGCCAGCAGCCAAACTAGCGGGGGGGTAGATACGCAGTATTTT.

This clone was observed a few times. V and J are TRBV27 and TRBJ1-2; D is undetermined. Trimming stripped 3 bases from V and 4 bases from J, with 12 bases between. Germline V gene sequence: CDR1 MNHEY, CDR2 SMNVEV (reference sequence). The CDR3 has 14 amino acids. The CDR3 here is CASSFVGTSYGYTF. CDR3 nucleotides: TGTGCCAGCAGTTTTGTGGGCACCTCCTATGGCTACACCTTC.